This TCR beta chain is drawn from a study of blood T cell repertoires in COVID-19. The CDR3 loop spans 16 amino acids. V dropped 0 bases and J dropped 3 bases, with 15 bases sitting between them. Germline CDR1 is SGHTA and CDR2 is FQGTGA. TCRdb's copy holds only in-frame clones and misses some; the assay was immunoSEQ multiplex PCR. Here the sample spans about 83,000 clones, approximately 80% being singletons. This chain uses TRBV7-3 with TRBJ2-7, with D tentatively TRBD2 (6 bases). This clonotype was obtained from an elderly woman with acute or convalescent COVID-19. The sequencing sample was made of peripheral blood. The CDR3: CASSLTRAYGSYEQYF. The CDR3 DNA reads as TGTGCCAGCAGCTTAACCCGGGCGTACGGGAGCTACGAGCAGTACTTC.